A single sample gave rise to the 27 T cell receptor beta chains below, sequenced in a study of T-cell reconstitution after alpha-beta-depleted transplantation in children. TCRbeta library preparation incorporated unique molecular identifiers. Using its own MiXCR run on the PCR reads, TCRdb lists one record per CDR3 protein. The sample includes hundreds of thousands of distinct CDR3 sequences, 13% of them seen just once. Sequences were derived from PBMCs, mostly from graft donor cells, sampled 360 days after TCRalphabeta/CD19-depleted stem cell transplant. These receptors originate from a male patient between 10 and 17 years old who had a stem cell transplant for acute myeloid leukemia, so the T cells may come from the graft donor.

The rearrangement links TRBV20-1 to TRBJ2-7, with a weak D call TRBD2 (6 bases). Trimming removed 4 bases at V and 3 bases at J, with 19 bases between. The CDR3 is 15 amino acids. Germline V gives CDR1 DFQATT, CDR2 SNEGSKA (reference sequence). CDR3 residues: CSAKERAFTHYEQYF. In nucleotides, the CDR3 is TGCAGTGCTAAAGAGCGGGCTTTTACGCACTACGAGCAGTACTTC.

To note about this clonotype: Sequence at one end of the junction differs from germline and may be a read error. V and J are TRBV7-2 and TRBJ2-1, with a possible D match to TRBD2 (6 bases). Germline V lookup: CDR1 SGHTA, CDR2 FQGNSA. This CDR3 comprises 14 residues. DNA for the CDR3: TGTGCCAGCAGCTTAGATAACGCGGGACGCCGGCGGGTCTTC. This sequence encodes CASSLDNAGRRRVF.

This clonotype was seen at least ten times. The chain combines TRBV18 with TRBJ2-7; tentative D call: TRBD1 (5 bases). The CDR3 extends over 13 amino acids. Germline CDR1 and CDR2: KGHSH and LQKENI. Trimming cost V 3 bases and J 6 bases, with 12 bases left between them. As DNA, the CDR3 is TGTGCCAGCTCACCGGGGCAGGGCGCCGAGCAGTACTTC. As protein: CASSPGQGAEQYF.

This sequence joins TRBV12-3 or TRBV12-4 and TRBJ2-2; D is unclear. The CDR3 is 12 residues long. V dropped 8 bases and J dropped 1 base, with 5 bases sitting between them. CDR3 region: CASWVNTGELFF. CDR3 DNA: TGTGCCAGCTGGGTGAACACCGGGGAGCTGTTTTTT.

This clonotype was seen only a few times. The chain combines TRBV20-1 with TRBJ2-3, with D maybe TRBD2 (6 bases). CDR1 and CDR2 from the germline V gene are DFQATT and SNEGSKA (reference sequence). The CDR3 has 16 residues. V was pared by 4 bases and J by 4 bases, with 21 bases between. The CDR3 bases are TGCAGTGCTATAACAACTTGGGGGGTCGGGTCAGATACGCAGTATTTT. This encodes CSAITTWGVGSDTQYF.

There are many counts of this clonotype. The chain carries TRBV6-1 and TRBJ1-6, with a possible D match to TRBD1 (5 bases). V shed 7 bases and J shed 9 bases, with 19 bases lying between them. This CDR3 has 15 residues. The germline CDR1 and CDR2 sequences are MNHNS and SASEGT. CDR3 sequence reads: CASTLRQPESSPLHF. As DNA, the CDR3 is TGTGCCAGCACCCTGAGACAGCCTGAAAGTTCACCCCTCCACTTT.

The V call is TRBV4-3, the J call TRBJ2-7, with TRBD2 matching over 9 bases. Germline lookup yields CDR1 LGHNA and CDR2 YSLEER. This CDR3 is 17 amino acids long. V lost 5 bases, J lost 1 base, and 12 bases stayed unmatched. CDR3 sequence reads: CASSRGSGLAGSYEQYF. The CDR3 nucleotides are TGCGCCAGCAGCAGGGGATCGGGCCTAGCGGGATCCTACGAGCAGTACTTC.

This clonotype has just a few counts. V usage is TRBV4-3 and J usage is TRBJ2-7; TRBD1 matches 8 bases. J was trimmed by 5 bases and V by 4 bases; bases with no gene match: 4. Germline V CDR1 and CDR2: LGHNA, YSLEER. The CDR3 contains 13 residues. This CDR3 reads CASSLYRGDEQYF. The CDR3 coding sequence is TGCGCCAGCAGCCTATACAGGGGGGACGAGCAGTACTTC.

This clonotype turned up a few times. The chain is built from TRBV7-9 and TRBJ2-1, with D unresolved. From germline, CDR1 is SEHNR and CDR2 FQNEAQ (reference sequence). With 5 bases removed from V and 0 bases from J, the gap between germline ends came to 14 bases. The CDR3 runs to 16 residues. The CDR3 is CASSVPVSTSYNEQFF. DNA of the CDR3: TGTGCCAGCAGCGTCCCCGTCAGCACCTCCTACAATGAGCAGTTCTTC.

DNA of the CDR3: TGTGCCAGCAGCTCCCGGGACAGTTCGATGGCCGGGGAGCTGTTTTTT. This translates into CASSSRDSSMAGELFF. This sequence joins TRBV7-9 and TRBJ2-2; 7 bases align to TRBD1. This CDR3 has 16 residues. The junction had 11 bases not matched to a gene; V was cut back by 4 bases and J by 6 bases. Germline V gene data show CDR1 as SEHNR and CDR2 as FQNEAQ (reference sequence). The whole variable domain, filled in from reference TRBV7-9 and TRBJ2-2, reads DTGVSQNPRHKITKRGQNVTFRCDPISEHNRLYWYRQTLGQGPEFLTYFQNEAQLEKSRLLSDRFSAERPKGSFSTLEIQRTEQGDSAMYLCASSSRDSSMAGELFFGEGSRLTVL.

This clonotype has just a few counts. V and J are TRBV9 and TRBJ2-2; 10 bases map to TRBD2. The CDR3 spans 16 residues. CDR1 and CDR2 from the germline V gene are SGDLS and YYNGEE. The trim removed 0 bases at V and 6 bases at J, leaving 5 bases unmatched. The CDR3 sequence is CASSVVPSGRSGELFF. CDR3 bases: TGTGCCAGCAGCGTAGTTCCTAGCGGGAGATCCGGGGAGCTGTTTTTT.

This clonotype turned up a few times. V usage is TRBV5-1 and J usage is TRBJ1-3; D is ambiguous. The CDR3 length is 18 residues. The germline gives CDR1 SGHRS, CDR2 YFSETQ. Deletions cut 1 base from V and 3 bases from J, with 20 bases between. This chain's CDR3 is CASSLRAAGSSVGNTIYF. The DNA for the CDR3 is TGCGCCAGCAGCTTGAGGGCTGCCGGGAGTTCTGTTGGAAACACCATATATTTT.

This clonotype has a handful of counts. V gene TRBV7-2 combines with J gene TRBJ2-4; the D gene could be TRBD1 or TRBD2 (5 bases each). CDR3 length: 17 residues. The ends were cut back, 4 bases at V and 0 bases at J, with 16 bases in the middle. Germline V gene data show CDR1 as SGHTA and CDR2 as FQGNSA. The CDR3 nucleotides read TGTGCCAGCAGCTCCTTCTCGAGGGGTCTAGCCAAAAACATTCAGTACTTC. Translated: CASSSFSRGLAKNIQYF. The full variable domain, in which reference TRBV7-2 and TRBJ2-4 provide the parts outside the CDR3, is GAGVSQSPSNKVTEKGKDVELRCDPISGHTALYWYRQSLGQGLEFLIYFQGNSAPDKSGLPSDRFSAERTGGSVSTLTIQRTQQEDSAVYLCASSSFSRGLAKNIQYFGAGTRLSVL.

The chain has TRBV11-2 and TRBJ2-5; TRBD1 is a possible D gene (6 bases). This CDR3 is 17 amino acids long. V was shortened by 5 bases and J by 2 bases, with 21 bases between the two germline ends. Germline CDR1 is SGHAT and CDR2 is FQNNGV. In DNA form, the CDR3 reads TGTGCCAGCAGCCCAGGGGCAGCCCTTCCATTGCAAGAGACCCAGTACTTC. This gives the protein CASSPGAALPLQETQYF.

In its sample, this clonotype was seen many times. V is TRBV5-1 and J is TRBJ2-7, with D perhaps matching TRBD1 or TRBD2 (5 bases each). This CDR3 comprises 13 residues. The V and J ends lost 6 bases and 0 bases respectively, with 10 bases between them. From germline, CDR1 is SGHRS and CDR2 YFSETQ. CDR3 residues: CASTWGRSYEQYF. The CDR3 DNA reads as TGCGCCAGCACTTGGGGACGCTCCTACGAGCAGTACTTC.

The chain joins TRBV25-1 to TRBJ2-1, with TRBD2 matching 11 bases. Unmatched junction bases numbered 5, after V lost 2 bases and J lost 2 bases. Germline V gene data show CDR1 as MGHDK and CDR2 as SYGVNS. The CDR3 is 17 residues long. The chain's CDR3 is CASSERLAGGPYNEQFF. The DNA of the CDR3 is TGTGCCAGCAGTGAACGCCTAGCGGGAGGACCCTACAATGAGCAGTTCTTC. Full variable domain (remainder filled in from reference TRBV25-1 and TRBJ2-1): EADIYQTPRYLVIGTGKKITLECSQTMGHDKMYWYQQDPGMELHLIHYSYGVNSTEKGDLSSESTVSRIRTEHFPLTLESARPSHTSQYLCASSERLAGGPYNEQFFGPGTRLTVL.

This chain links TRBV7-3 with TRBJ2-3; 7 nucleotides line up with TRBD2. Unmatched junction bases numbered 9, after V lost 7 bases and J lost 2 bases. The CDR3 covers 15 residues. CDR1 and CDR2 from the germline V gene are SGHTA and FQGTGA. The CDR3 spells CASNQVAGPTDTQYF. CDR3 in DNA: TGTGCCAGCAACCAAGTAGCGGGCCCCACAGATACGCAGTATTTT.

This clonotype turned up a few times. CDR3 DNA sequence: TGCGCCAGCAGCCCGGGACAGGGTAAAGGGCAAGAGACCCAGTACTTC. Its translation: CASSPGQGKGQETQYF. The rearrangement uses TRBV4-3 and TRBJ2-5; 9 nucleotides match TRBD1. The CDR3 is made up of 16 amino acids. Germline loops: CDR1 LGHNA, CDR2 YSLEER. The ends lost 4 bases at V and 2 bases at J; junction bases unmatched: 8.

The J gene is TRBJ2-5, the V gene TRBV5-1; D could derive from TRBD1 or TRBD2 (5 bases each). The length of the CDR3 is 15 residues. CDR1 is SGHRS and CDR2 is YFSETQ in the germline V gene. Trimming pared 1 base from V and 2 bases from J, leaving 12 bases between. The CDR3 is CASSLSGTEQETQYF. The DNA of the CDR3 is TGCGCCAGCAGCTTGTCTGGGACGGAACAAGAGACCCAGTACTTC.

This clonotype appeared a few times. The chain employs TRBV7-6 and TRBJ2-1; weak D call: TRBD2 (5 bases). CDR1 SGHVS and CDR2 FNYEAQ come from the germline V gene. The CDR3 extends over 16 amino acids. V dropped 2 bases and J dropped 10 bases, with 21 bases sitting between them. The CDR3 region has the DNA TGTGCCAGCAGCTTACTCCCTAGCCCTCCGATCAGAGAGCAGTTCTTC. Translating it yields CASSLLPSPPIREQFF.

This clonotype was counted at least ten times. The chain uses TRBV29-1 and TRBJ2-1; 9 bases are a match to TRBD2. Trimming at V came to 0 bases and at J to 3 bases, leaving 6 bases not matched to a gene. The CDR3 extends over 16 amino acids. The V gene's germline CDR1 is SQVTM and CDR2 ANQGSEA. The CDR3 nucleotides are TGCAGCGTTGAAGATCGGGGCGGGAGGGACTACAATGAGCAGTTCTTC. Its translation: CSVEDRGGRDYNEQFF.

This clonotype occurred many times. The gene calls are TRBV29-1 and TRBJ2-1; no clear D gene. This CDR3 is 11 amino acids long. V lost 4 bases to trimming and J lost 5 bases, with 6 bases between them. Germline V gene lookup returns CDR1 SQVTM and CDR2 ANQGSEA. The CDR3 nucleotides read TGCAGCGTTGGGGCCAACAATGAGCAGTTCTTC. This translates into CSVGANNEQFF.

The CDR3 protein is CSVIDRAGGYEQYF. CDR3 DNA sequence: TGCAGCGTGATTGACAGGGCAGGCGGCTACGAGCAGTACTTC. The rearrangement joins TRBV29-1 to TRBJ2-7; TRBD1 matches at 7 bases. The junction had 11 bases not matched to a gene; V was cut back by 6 bases and J by 3 bases. The germline gives CDR1 SQVTM, CDR2 ANQGSEA. The CDR3 contains 14 residues.

In this sample, this clonotype turned up many times. The CDR3 loop reads CASSLGHQRGTKGQFF. As DNA, the CDR3 is TGTGCCAGCAGCTTAGGCCACCAGCGGGGGACGAAGGGGCAGTTCTTC. The J gene is TRBJ2-1, the V gene TRBV11-2; 8 bases agree with TRBD2. This CDR3 spans 16 amino acids. CDR1 is SGHAT and CDR2 is FQNNGV in the germline V gene. J lost 12 bases, V lost 1 base, and 14 bases had no gene match.

This chain connects TRBV5-1 to TRBJ2-3; a possible D gene is TRBD1 (6 bases). V was clipped by 7 bases and J by 4 bases, with 28 bases between them. This CDR3 contains 18 residues. Per the germline V gene, CDR1 is SGHRS and CDR2 is YFSETQ. The CDR3: CASRPLTGGRGFADTQYF. The DNA of the CDR3 is TGCGCCAGCCGTCCTTTGACCGGCGGCAGGGGTTTCGCAGATACGCAGTATTTT.

There are many counts of this clonotype. The chain links TRBV29-1 to TRBJ2-7; weak D call: TRBD1 (5 bases). The CDR3 has 14 amino acids. Germline values: CDR1 SQVTM, CDR2 ANQGSEA. V lost 5 bases to trimming and J lost 2 bases, with 16 bases between them. Here the CDR3 DNA reads TGCAGCGTTATCCCAGGGTATGTAACCTACGAGCAGTACTTC. It encodes CSVIPGYVTYEQYF.

Many counts were recorded for this clonotype. This chain connects TRBV20-1 to TRBJ2-3; D unclear. The germline CDR1 and CDR2 sequences are DFQATT and SNEGSKA (reference sequence). The CDR3 has 15 residues. V gave up 2 bases and J gave up 3 bases, with 15 bases separating them. CDR3 bases: TGCAGTGCTAGACTGGGCGGCCCGTGGACAGATACGCAGTATTTT. This encodes CSARLGGPWTDTQYF.